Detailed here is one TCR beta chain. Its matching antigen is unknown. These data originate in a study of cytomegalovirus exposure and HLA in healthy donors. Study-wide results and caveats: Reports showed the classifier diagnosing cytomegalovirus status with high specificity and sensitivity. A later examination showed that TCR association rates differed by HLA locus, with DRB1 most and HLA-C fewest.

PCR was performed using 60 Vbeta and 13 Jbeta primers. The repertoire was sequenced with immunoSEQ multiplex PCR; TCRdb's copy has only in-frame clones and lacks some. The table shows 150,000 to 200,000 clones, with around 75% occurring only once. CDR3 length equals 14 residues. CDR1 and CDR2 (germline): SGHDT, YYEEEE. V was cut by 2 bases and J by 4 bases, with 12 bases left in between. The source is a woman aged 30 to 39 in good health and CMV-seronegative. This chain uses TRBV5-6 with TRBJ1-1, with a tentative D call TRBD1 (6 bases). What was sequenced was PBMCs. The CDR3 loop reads CASSLTGWATEAFF. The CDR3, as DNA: TGTGCCAGCAGCTTAACAGGGTGGGCCACTGAAGCTTTCTTT.